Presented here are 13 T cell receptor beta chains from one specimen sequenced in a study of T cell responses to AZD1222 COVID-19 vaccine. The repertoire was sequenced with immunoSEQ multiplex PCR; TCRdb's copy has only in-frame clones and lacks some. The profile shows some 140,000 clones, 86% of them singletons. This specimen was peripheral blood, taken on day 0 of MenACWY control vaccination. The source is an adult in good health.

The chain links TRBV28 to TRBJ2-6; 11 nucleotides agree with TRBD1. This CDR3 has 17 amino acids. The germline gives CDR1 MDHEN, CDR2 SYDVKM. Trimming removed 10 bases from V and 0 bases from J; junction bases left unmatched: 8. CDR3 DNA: TGTGCCACCTCGCCCGGGACAGGGGGCTCTGGGGCCAACGTCCTGACTTTC. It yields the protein CATSPGTGGSGANVLTF. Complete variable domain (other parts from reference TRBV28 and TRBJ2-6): DVKVTQSSRYLVKRTGEKVFLECVQDMDHENMFWYRQDPGLGLRLIYFSYDVKMKEKGDIPEGYSVSREKKERFSLILESASTNQTSMYLCATSPGTGGSGANVLTFGAGSRLTVL.

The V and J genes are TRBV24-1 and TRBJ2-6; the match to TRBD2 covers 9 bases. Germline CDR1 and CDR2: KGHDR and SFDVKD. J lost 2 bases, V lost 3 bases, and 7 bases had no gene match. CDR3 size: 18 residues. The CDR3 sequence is CATSDAGGGSAGANVLTF. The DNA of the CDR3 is TGTGCCACCAGTGATGCGGGGGGGGGCAGTGCTGGGGCCAACGTCCTGACTTTC.

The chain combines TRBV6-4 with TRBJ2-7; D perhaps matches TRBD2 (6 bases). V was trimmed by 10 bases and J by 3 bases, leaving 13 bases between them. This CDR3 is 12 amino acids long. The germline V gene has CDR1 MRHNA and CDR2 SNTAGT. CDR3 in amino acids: CAIVEGLYEQYF. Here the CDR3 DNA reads TGTGCCATCGTGGAGGGTCTCTACGAGCAGTACTTC.

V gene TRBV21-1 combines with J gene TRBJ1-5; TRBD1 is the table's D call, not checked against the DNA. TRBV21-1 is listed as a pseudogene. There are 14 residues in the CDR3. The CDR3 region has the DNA TGTGCCATAAGACAGGGGGCTATTAATCAGCCCCAGCATTTT. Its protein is CAIRQGAINQPQHF.

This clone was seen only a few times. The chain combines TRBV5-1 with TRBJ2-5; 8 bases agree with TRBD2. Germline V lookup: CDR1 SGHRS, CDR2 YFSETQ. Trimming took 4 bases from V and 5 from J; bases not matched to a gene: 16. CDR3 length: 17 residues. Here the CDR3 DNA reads TGCGCCAGCAGCCTAAGTTCGGGGGGGATCGTTGTGGAGACCCAGTACTTC. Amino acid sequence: CASSLSSGGIVVETQYF.

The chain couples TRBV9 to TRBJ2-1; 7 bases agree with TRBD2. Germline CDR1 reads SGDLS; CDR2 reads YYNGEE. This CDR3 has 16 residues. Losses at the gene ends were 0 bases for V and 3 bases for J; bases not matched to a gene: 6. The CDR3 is CASSVGSGTIYNEQFF. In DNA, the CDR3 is TGTGCCAGCAGCGTAGGAAGTGGGACTATCTACAATGAGCAGTTCTTC.

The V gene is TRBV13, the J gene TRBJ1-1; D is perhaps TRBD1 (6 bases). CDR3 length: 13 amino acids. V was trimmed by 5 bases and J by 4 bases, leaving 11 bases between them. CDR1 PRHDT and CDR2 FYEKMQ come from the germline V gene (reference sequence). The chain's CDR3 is CASSIQGFTEAFF. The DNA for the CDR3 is TGTGCCAGCAGCATACAGGGTTTCACTGAAGCTTTCTTT.

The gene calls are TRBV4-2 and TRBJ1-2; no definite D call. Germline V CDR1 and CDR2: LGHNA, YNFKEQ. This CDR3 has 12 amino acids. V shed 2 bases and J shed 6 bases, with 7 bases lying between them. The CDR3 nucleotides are TGTGCCAGCAGCCAAACAGAGAATGGCTACACCTTC. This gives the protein CASSQTENGYTF.

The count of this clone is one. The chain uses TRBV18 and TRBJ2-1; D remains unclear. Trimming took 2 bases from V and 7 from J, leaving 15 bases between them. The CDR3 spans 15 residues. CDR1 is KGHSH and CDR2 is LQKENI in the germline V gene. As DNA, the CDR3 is TGTGCCAGCTCACCATCGGCCCGGGTCCGGAATGAGCAGTTCTTC. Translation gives CASSPSARVRNEQFF.

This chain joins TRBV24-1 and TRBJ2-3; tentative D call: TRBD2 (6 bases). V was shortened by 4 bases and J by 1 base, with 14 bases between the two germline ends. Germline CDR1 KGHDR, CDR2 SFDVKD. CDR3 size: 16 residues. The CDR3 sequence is CATSDIGGIGTDTQYF. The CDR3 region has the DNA TGTGCCACCAGTGACATTGGGGGGATTGGCACAGATACGCAGTATTTT.

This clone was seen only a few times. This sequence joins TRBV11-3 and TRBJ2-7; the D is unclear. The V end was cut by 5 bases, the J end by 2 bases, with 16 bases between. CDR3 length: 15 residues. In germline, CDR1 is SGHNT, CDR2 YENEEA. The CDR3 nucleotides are TGTGCCAGCAGCACTAAGACCGCCGCCGCCTACGAGCAGTACTTC. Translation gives CASSTKTAAAYEQYF.

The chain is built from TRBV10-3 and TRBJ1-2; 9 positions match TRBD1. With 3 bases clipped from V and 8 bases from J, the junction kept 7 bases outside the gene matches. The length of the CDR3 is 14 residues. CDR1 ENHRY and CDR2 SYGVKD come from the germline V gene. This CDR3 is CAISELQGAGGYTF. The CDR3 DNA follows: TGTGCCATCAGTGAACTACAGGGGGCAGGCGGCTACACCTTC.

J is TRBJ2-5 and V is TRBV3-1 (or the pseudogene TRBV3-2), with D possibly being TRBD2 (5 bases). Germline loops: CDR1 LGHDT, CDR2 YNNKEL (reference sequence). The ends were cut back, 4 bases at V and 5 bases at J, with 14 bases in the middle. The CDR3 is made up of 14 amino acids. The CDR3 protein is CASSLQAREETQYF. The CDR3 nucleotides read TGTGCCAGCAGCCTCCAGGCGAGGGAGGAGACCCAGTACTTC.